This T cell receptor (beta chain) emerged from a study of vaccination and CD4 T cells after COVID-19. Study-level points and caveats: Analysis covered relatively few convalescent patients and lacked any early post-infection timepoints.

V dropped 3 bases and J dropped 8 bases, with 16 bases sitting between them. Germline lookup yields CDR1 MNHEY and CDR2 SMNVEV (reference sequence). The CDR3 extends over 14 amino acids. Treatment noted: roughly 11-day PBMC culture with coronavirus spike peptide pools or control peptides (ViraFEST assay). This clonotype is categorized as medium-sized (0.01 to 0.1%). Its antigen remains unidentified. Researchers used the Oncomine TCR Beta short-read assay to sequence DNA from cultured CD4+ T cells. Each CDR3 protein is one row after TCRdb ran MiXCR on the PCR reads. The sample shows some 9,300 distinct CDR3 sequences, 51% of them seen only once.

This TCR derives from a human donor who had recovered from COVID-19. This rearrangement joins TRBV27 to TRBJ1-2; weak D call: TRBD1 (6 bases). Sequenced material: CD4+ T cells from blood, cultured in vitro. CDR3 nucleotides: TGTGCCAGCAGTTTTAGACAGGCCGAGGGAGGCTACACCTTC. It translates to CASSFRQAEGGYTF.